This paragraph reports one T cell receptor beta chain. Its antigen remains unidentified. Treatment meaning: roughly 18 received Ad26.COV2.S at low or high dose, single or two shots; about five received placebo; per-sample allocation not given. On day 63 after the first injection, vaccine and placebo recipients gave samples. Profiling relied on immunoSEQ multiplex PCR, and the TCRdb table lists in-frame clones only, not all of them. The sample carries some 330,000 clones, about 90% recorded once. This sample stems from a study of Ad26.COV2.S vaccination and SARS-CoV-2 variants. The study's findings and limits: Reportedly, after vaccination the spike-specific CD8+ and CD4+ T cell responses displayed substantial breadth.

The sequencing here drew on peripheral blood, taken in a trial of Ad26.COV2.S vaccine versus placebo. The TCR was taken from a person aged 18-65 years who received the Ad26.COV2.S COVID-19 vaccine or a placebo.

The CDR3 DNA follows: TGCAGCGTCGCCGGACTGAGCTATGGCTACACCTTC. Amino acids: CSVAGLSYGYTF. The chain combines TRBV29-1 with TRBJ1-2, with D unclear. This CDR3 region has 12 residues. From germline, CDR1 is SQVTM and CDR2 ANQGSEA. The V gene lost 6 bases and the J gene lost 4 bases, with 12 bases spanning the gap.